A single T cell receptor (beta chain) is shown here with its context. No antigen is known for it. The record has no base qualities; no much larger clone is one base away. The CDR3 runs 15 residues from the cysteine to the phenylalanine. Here the CDR3 DNA is all that survives: 45 bases in frame from base 1. V drops 1 base and J drops 6 bases, leaving 15 bases in between. CDR1 LGHNA and CDR2 YSLEER are derived from the germline V gene. The data stem from a study of T-cell reconstitution after alpha-beta-depleted transplantation in children (TCRdb year 2016). About the study as a whole: Using TCR repertoire profiling, the study quantitatively followed how T-cell immune reconstitution unfolded in children after TCRalphabeta/CD19-depleted allogeneic hematopoietic cell transplantation.

Library prep was done by PCR. Sequencing was carried out with an Illumina HiSeq 2500. TCR library preparation used molecular barcoding, with unique molecular identifiers applied to normalize quantification of the TCRbeta repertoire. Through fastp at Q25 and MiXCR, TCRdb rebuilt clones from the public reads, retaining in-frame beta chains. Every entry covers one CDR3 protein and lists the most common genes and DNA from its rows. This sample has around 400,000 distinct CDR3 sequences in its table, and approximately 11% of those were observed once. The ten most abundant clones make up 4.5% to 6.5% of the sample.

The rearranged segments are TRBV4-3 and TRBJ1-1; the best D guess is TRBD1, with 6 bases matching. Sequenced here: PBMCs from the stem cell graft donor, sampled from the stem cell graft. The TCR comes from a human donor who donated a stem cell graft to a child with acute myeloid leukemia. The nucleotide sequence reads TGCGCCAGCAGCCAAGGAGCCAGCAGGGGATCTGAAGCTTTCTTT. This encodes CASSQGASRGSEAFF.